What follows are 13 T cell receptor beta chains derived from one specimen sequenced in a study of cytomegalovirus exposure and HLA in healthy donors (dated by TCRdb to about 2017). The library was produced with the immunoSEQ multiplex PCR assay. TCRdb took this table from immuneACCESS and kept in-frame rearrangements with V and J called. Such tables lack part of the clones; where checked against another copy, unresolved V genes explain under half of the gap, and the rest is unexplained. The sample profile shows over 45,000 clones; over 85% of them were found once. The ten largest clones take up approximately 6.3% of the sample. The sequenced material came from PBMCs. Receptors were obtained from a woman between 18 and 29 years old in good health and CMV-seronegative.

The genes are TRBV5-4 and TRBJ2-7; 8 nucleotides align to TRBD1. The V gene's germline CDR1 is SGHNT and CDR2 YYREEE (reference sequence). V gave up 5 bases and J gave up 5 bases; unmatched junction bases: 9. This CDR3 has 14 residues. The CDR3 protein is CASSFWTGRHEQYF. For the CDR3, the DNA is TGTGCCAGCAGTTTTTGGACAGGGAGGCACGAGCAGTACTTC.

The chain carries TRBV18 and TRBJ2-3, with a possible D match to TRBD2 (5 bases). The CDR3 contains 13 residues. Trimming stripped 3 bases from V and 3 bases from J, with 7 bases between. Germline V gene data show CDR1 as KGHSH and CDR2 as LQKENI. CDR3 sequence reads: CASSPSGTDTQYF. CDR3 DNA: TGTGCCAGCTCACCTTCGGGGACAGATACGCAGTATTTT.

The CDR3: CASSPRGAVSYNEQFF. The CDR3, as DNA: TGTGCCAGCAGCCCGCGGGGCGCCGTCTCCTACAATGAGCAGTTCTTC. The rearrangement links TRBV7-9 to TRBJ2-1, with a possible D match to TRBD2 (6 bases). With 5 bases removed from V and 0 bases from J, the gap between germline ends came to 14 bases. The CDR3 loop spans 16 amino acids. Germline V CDR1 and CDR2: SEHNR, FQNEAQ (reference sequence).

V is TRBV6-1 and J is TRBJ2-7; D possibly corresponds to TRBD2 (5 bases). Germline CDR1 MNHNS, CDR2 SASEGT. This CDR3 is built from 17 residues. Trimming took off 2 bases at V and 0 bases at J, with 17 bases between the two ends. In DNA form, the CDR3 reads TGTGCCAGCAGTGAATCCGCGGCGGGTTTCGGCTCCTACGAGCAGTACTTC. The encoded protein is CASSESAAGFGSYEQYF.

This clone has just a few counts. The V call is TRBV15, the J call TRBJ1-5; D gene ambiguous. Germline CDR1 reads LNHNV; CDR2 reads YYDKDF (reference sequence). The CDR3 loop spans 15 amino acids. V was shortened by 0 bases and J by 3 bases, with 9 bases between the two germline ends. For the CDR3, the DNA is TGTGCCACCAGCAGAGATTTGGGAGTCAATCAGCCCCAGCATTTT. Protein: CATSRDLGVNQPQHF.

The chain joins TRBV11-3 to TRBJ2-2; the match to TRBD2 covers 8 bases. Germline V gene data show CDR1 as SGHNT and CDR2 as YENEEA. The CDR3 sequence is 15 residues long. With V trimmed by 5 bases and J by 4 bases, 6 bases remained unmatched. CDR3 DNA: TGTGCCAGCAGCCAGGGCCTAGCGGGCACCGGGGAGCTGTTTTTT. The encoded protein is CASSQGLAGTGELFF.

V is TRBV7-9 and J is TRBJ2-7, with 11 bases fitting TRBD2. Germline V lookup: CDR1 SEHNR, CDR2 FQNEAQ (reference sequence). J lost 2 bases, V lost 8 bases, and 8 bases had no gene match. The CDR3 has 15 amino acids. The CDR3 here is CASSITSGGPYEQYF. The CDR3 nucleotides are TGTGCCAGCTCCATAACTAGCGGGGGCCCCTACGAGCAGTACTTC.

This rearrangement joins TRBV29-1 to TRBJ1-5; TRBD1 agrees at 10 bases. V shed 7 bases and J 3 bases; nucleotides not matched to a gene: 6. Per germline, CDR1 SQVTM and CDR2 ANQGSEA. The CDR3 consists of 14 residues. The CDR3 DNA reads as TGCAGCGCGTCGGGGACAGGGGTCAATCAGCCCCAGCATTTT. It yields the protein CSASGTGVNQPQHF.

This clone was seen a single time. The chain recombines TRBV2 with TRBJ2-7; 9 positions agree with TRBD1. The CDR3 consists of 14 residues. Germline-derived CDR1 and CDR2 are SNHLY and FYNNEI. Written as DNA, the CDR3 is TGTGCTGGGGGACAGGGTTGGTCTACGGGCGAGCAGTACTTC. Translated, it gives CAGGQGWSTGEQYF.

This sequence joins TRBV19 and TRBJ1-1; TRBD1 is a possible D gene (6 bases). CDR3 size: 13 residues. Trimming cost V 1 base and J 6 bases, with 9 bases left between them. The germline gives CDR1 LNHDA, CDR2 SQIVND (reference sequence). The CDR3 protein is CASSIVQGPEAFF. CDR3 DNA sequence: TGTGCCAGTAGTATAGTACAGGGCCCTGAAGCTTTCTTT.

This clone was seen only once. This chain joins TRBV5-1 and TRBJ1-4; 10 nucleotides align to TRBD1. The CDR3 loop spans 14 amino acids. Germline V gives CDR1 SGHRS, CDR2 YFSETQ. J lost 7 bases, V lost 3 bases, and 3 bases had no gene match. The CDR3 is CASSSTGGGEKLFF. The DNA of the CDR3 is TGCGCCAGCAGCTCGACAGGGGGCGGTGAAAAACTGTTTTTT.

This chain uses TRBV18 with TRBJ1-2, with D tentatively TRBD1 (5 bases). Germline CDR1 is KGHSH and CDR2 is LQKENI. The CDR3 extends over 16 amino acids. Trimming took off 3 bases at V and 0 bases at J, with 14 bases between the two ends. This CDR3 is CASSPSNRYPNYGYTF. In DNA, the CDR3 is TGTGCCAGCTCACCTAGCAACAGGTATCCTAACTATGGCTACACCTTC.

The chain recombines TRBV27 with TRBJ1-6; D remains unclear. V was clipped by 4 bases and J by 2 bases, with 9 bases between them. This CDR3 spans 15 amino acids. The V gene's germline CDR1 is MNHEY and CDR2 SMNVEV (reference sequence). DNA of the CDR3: TGTGCCAGCAGTTATGAGGGAACCTATAATTCACCCCTCCACTTT. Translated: CASSYEGTYNSPLHF.